The source of this TCR beta chain is a study of T cell responses to AZD1222 COVID-19 vaccine. Germline values: CDR1 SGHAT, CDR2 FQNNGV. V was clipped by 5 bases and J by 3 bases; unmatched bases: 3. This CDR3 spans 13 amino acids. Sequenced by immunoSEQ multiplex PCR; TCRdb stores in-frame clones only, minus some. The table has approximately 30,000 clones, 86% seen once. The sequence came from an adult in good health. The material sequenced was peripheral blood, taken on day 0 of AZD1222 vaccination. This chain links TRBV11-2 with TRBJ1-2; TRBD1 agrees at 7 bases. CDR3 DNA sequence: TGTGCCAGCAGCCCCGACAGGGACTATGGCTACACCTTC. Residues: CASSPDRDYGYTF.